This TCR beta chain was identified during a study of Ad26.COV2.S vaccination and SARS-CoV-2 variants. Study summary: Into the muscle, Ad26.COV2.S was dosed once or twice, 56 days apart. The study's findings and limits: Total responses of T cells may have been underestimated by the analyses of TCR breadth and depth.

Described treatment: roughly 20 received Ad26.COV2.S at low or high dose, single or two shots; 5 received placebo; per-sample allocation not given. Specimen acquisition occurred on day 63 following the initial vaccine or placebo injection. For this clone: What it recognizes is unknown.

TCRdb's table, derived via immunoSEQ multiplex PCR, lists solely in-frame clones and lacks some. The profile shows approximately 420,000 clones, roughly 90% of them singletons. Specimen: peripheral blood, collected in a trial of Ad26.COV2.S vaccine versus placebo. The receptor was derived from a person between 18 and 65 years old who received the Ad26.COV2.S COVID-19 vaccine or a placebo.

CDR3 nucleotide sequence: TGTGCCACCAGCAGAGACAGGGTTAGCTCCTACGAGCAGTACTTC. Its translation: CATSRDRVSSYEQYF. The V and J genes are TRBV15 and TRBJ2-7, with D possibly TRBD1 on 5 matching bases. The CDR3 extends over 15 amino acids. Germline V gene data show CDR1 as LNHNV and CDR2 as YYDKDF (reference sequence). Trimming took 0 bases from V and 0 from J, leaving 9 bases between them.